The 28 T cell receptor beta chains presented below share a single source sample, sequenced in a study of shared T cell receptors in the human thymus. Some clones are missing from TCRdb's copy, which holds only in-frame ones; the method was immunoSEQ multiplex PCR. The profile shows about 380,000 clones, roughly 94% of them singletons. Sequencing was performed on thymocytes. The receptors were gathered from a human donor.

The V and J genes are TRBV4-3 and TRBJ2-2; 10 bases are a match to TRBD2. J was trimmed by 0 bases and V by 3 bases; bases with no gene match: 10. Germline V gene data show CDR1 as LGHNA and CDR2 as YSLEER. This CDR3 is built from 19 residues. CDR3 protein: CASSQKATSGYSNTGELFF. The CDR3 nucleotides are TGCGCCAGCAGCCAGAAGGCGACTAGCGGGTATTCGAACACCGGGGAGCTGTTTTTT.

This chain uses TRBV19 with TRBJ2-3, with D possibly being TRBD2 (6 bases). Trimming cost V 6 bases and J 3 bases, with 22 bases left between them. The CDR3 is made up of 17 amino acids. In germline, CDR1 is LNHDA, CDR2 SQIVND (reference sequence). The CDR3 spells CASSPVGGSRVTDTQYF. The CDR3 nucleotides are TGTGCCAGTAGCCCGGTTGGAGGGAGCAGGGTGACAGATACGCAGTATTTT. Full variable domain (remainder filled in from reference TRBV19 and TRBJ2-3): DGGITQSPKYLFRKEGQNVTLSCEQNLNHDAMYWYRQDPGQGLRLIYYSQIVNDFQKGDIAEGYSVSREKKESFPLTVTSAQKNPTAFYLCASSPVGGSRVTDTQYFGPGTRLTVL.

The J gene is TRBJ2-7, the V gene TRBV5-6; D may be TRBD1 (5 bases). CDR3 length equals 14 residues. The V gene lost 6 bases and the J gene lost 5 bases, with 18 bases spanning the gap. CDR1 is SGHDT, CDR2 YYEEEE, per germline. This chain's CDR3 is CASTVRGQGHEQYF. Here the CDR3 DNA reads TGTGCCAGCACCGTTAGGGGTCAAGGCCACGAGCAGTACTTC. Full variable domain (missing parts from reference TRBV5-6 and TRBJ2-7): DAGVTQSPTHLIKTRGQQVTLRCSPKSGHDTVSWYQQALGQGPQFIFQYYEEEERQRGNFPDRFSGHQFPNYSSELNVNALLLGDSALYLCASTVRGQGHEQYFGPGTRLTVT.

This chain links TRBV13 with TRBJ2-3; possibly TRBD1 or TRBD2 for D (5 bases each). The CDR3 has 17 residues. V was cut by 3 bases and J by 2 bases, with 18 bases left in between. CDR1 is PRHDT and CDR2 is FYEKMQ in the germline V gene (reference sequence). Here the CDR3 reads CASSFAPGSISTDTQYF. In DNA, the CDR3 is TGTGCCAGCAGCTTTGCTCCAGGGAGTATTTCCACAGATACGCAGTATTTT.

A note on this clone: At one end, the junction sequence differs from germline, possibly due to a read error. V usage is TRBV5-6 and J usage is TRBJ1-1; 10 nucleotides agree with TRBD1. Germline CDR1 reads SGHDT; CDR2 reads YYEEEE. The CDR3 consists of 14 residues. CDR3 region: CASSWDRGSSEAFF. The CDR3 DNA sequence: TGTGCCAGCAGCTGGGACAGGGGATCCTCTGAGGCTTTCTTT.

The CDR3 DNA follows: TGCGCCAGCAGCTTGTTTATCAGGGTGGTCCTCCGGGAAAAACTGTTTTTT. The encoded protein is CASSLFIRVVLREKLFF. J is TRBJ1-4 and V is TRBV5-1; D possibly corresponds to TRBD1 (5 bases). The CDR3 runs to 17 residues. V was clipped by 1 base and J by 8 bases, with 21 bases between them. Germline CDR1 and CDR2: SGHRS and YFSETQ.

The V call is TRBV5-1, the J call TRBJ2-7; unclear D gene. CDR3 length: 16 amino acids. The germline V gene encodes CDR1 SGHRS and CDR2 YFSETQ. V lost 1 base and J 2 bases, leaving 16 bases between the germline ends. This CDR3 is CASSLSGYLSTYEQYF. CDR3 DNA sequence: TGCGCCAGCAGCTTGTCTGGATACCTATCTACCTACGAGCAGTACTTC. Drawing the rest from reference TRBV5-1 and TRBJ2-7, the complete variable domain is KAGVTQTPRYLIKTRGQQVTLSCSPISGHRSVSWYQQTPGQGLQFLFEYFSETQRNKGNFPGRFSGRQFSNSRSEMNVSTLELGDSALYLCASSLSGYLSTYEQYFGPGTRLTVT.

V gene TRBV28 combines with J gene TRBJ1-1; D ambiguous. Germline V gives CDR1 MDHEN, CDR2 SYDVKM. Trimming cost V 3 bases and J 2 bases, with 16 bases left between them. This CDR3 comprises 16 residues. CDR3 residues: CASSFERKYLNTEAFF. CDR3 in DNA: TGTGCCAGCAGTTTTGAGCGGAAGTATCTAAACACTGAAGCTTTCTTT.

This chain uses TRBV20-1 with TRBJ2-1; D unresolved. Germline CDR1 DFQATT, CDR2 SNEGSKA (reference sequence). V was trimmed by 3 bases and J by 7 bases, leaving 4 bases between them. The CDR3 is 10 amino acids. The CDR3 reads CSASWNEQFF. The CDR3 DNA is TGCAGTGCTAGTTGGAATGAGCAGTTCTTC.

The chain combines TRBV15 with TRBJ2-5; the match to TRBD2 covers 14 bases. V lost 3 bases to trimming and J lost 3 bases; unmatched junction nucleotides: 3. Looked up from germline, CDR1 is LNHNV and CDR2 is YYDKDF (reference sequence). The CDR3 has 16 amino acids. This CDR3 is CATSSLGLAGEETQYF. The CDR3, as DNA: TGTGCCACCAGCAGTTTGGGACTAGCGGGAGAAGAGACCCAGTACTTC. Full variable domain (missing parts from reference TRBV15 and TRBJ2-5): DAMVIQNPRYQVTQFGKPVTLSCSQTLNHNVMYWYQQKSSQAPKLLFHYYDKDFNNEADTPDNFQSRRPNTSFCFLDIRSPGLGDTAMYLCATSSLGLAGEETQYFGPGTRLLVL.

This clone appeared a single time. V usage is TRBV27 and J usage is TRBJ2-2; 9 bases are shared with TRBD1. Germline lookup yields CDR1 MNHEY and CDR2 SMNVEV (reference sequence). V lost 7 bases to trimming and J lost 4 bases; unmatched junction nucleotides: 7. The CDR3 has 15 amino acids. The CDR3 loop reads CASTPRTGVTGELFF. Here the CDR3 DNA reads TGTGCCAGCACCCCCAGGACAGGGGTCACCGGGGAGCTGTTTTTT.

V and J are TRBV12-2 and TRBJ2-3. TRBV12-2 is given as a pseudogene. The CDR3 is 15 residues long. The DNA of the CDR3 is TGTGCAAGTCGCCCCGGGGCCAATGGCACAGATACGCAGTATTTT. Amino acid sequence: CASRPGANGTDTQYF.

Comments on this clone: Other DNA sequences in the same sample also yield this CDR3. The chain employs TRBV29-1 and TRBJ2-7; 11 bases map to TRBD1. CDR3 length equals 24 residues. With 4 bases clipped from V and 4 bases from J, the junction kept 36 bases outside the gene matches. Germline V lookup: CDR1 SQVTM, CDR2 ANQGSEA. CDR3 in DNA: TGCAGCGTTGGTGGGTCACCTGAAGGGCTTGGTAGGGGACAGGGGGGTAGTGAGGTTTACGAGCAGTACTTC. Translating gives CSVGGSPEGLGRGQGGSEVYEQYF.

The V gene is TRBV7-3, the J gene TRBJ2-2; TRBD2 matches 9 bases. The CDR3 loop spans 16 amino acids. Germline values: CDR1 SGHTA, CDR2 FQGTGA. The ends lost 3 bases at V and 4 bases at J; junction bases unmatched: 6. The CDR3 sequence is CASSFSGRGGTGELFF. The CDR3 DNA follows: TGTGCCAGCAGCTTTAGCGGGAGAGGCGGCACCGGGGAGCTGTTTTTT.

The V gene is TRBV5-1, the J gene TRBJ2-5; 8 nucleotides line up with TRBD1. Germline V gene sequence: CDR1 SGHRS, CDR2 YFSETQ. The CDR3 totals 16 residues. The V segment lost 4 bases and the J segment 2 bases; nucleotides outside the gene matches: 10. In DNA, the CDR3 is TGCGCCAGCAGCCATAATCGGACAGGGAATCAAGAGACCCAGTACTTC. This encodes CASSHNRTGNQETQYF.

This rearrangement joins TRBV9 to TRBJ2-7, with 10 bases fitting TRBD2. Germline values: CDR1 SGDLS, CDR2 YYNGEE. The CDR3 totals 18 residues. Trimming at V came to 5 bases and at J to 1 base, leaving 15 bases not matched to a gene. CDR3 amino acids: CASRRRGTSAPPSYEQYF. In DNA, the CDR3 is TGTGCCAGCAGGCGAAGAGGGACTAGCGCTCCACCTTCCTACGAGCAGTACTTC.

The chain employs TRBV27 and TRBJ2-5; possibly TRBD2 for D (6 bases). Germline V gene data show CDR1 as MNHEY and CDR2 as SMNVEV (reference sequence). CDR3 length equals 15 residues. Between the trimmed V and J ends, which lost 3 bases and 4 bases, there was a span of 15 bases. The CDR3 sequence is CASSLGGNILETQYF. The CDR3 bases are TGTGCCAGCAGTTTGGGCGGGAACATTTTAGAGACCCAGTACTTC.

This clone was recorded once. The chain uses TRBV15 and TRBJ1-1; no clear D. The germline V gene encodes CDR1 LNHNV and CDR2 YYDKDF (reference sequence). V was cut by 2 bases and J by 5 bases, with 15 bases left in between. CDR3 length equals 15 residues. This chain's CDR3 is CATSRRPLGGTEAFF. The DNA of the CDR3 is TGTGCCACCAGCAGAAGACCCCTAGGAGGAACTGAAGCTTTCTTT. Drawing the rest from reference TRBV15 and TRBJ1-1, the complete variable domain is DAMVIQNPRYQVTQFGKPVTLSCSQTLNHNVMYWYQQKSSQAPKLLFHYYDKDFNNEADTPDNFQSRRPNTSFCFLDIRSPGLGDTAMYLCATSRRPLGGTEAFFGQGTRLTVV.

The chain employs TRBV6-1 and TRBJ1-5, with 7 positions matching TRBD1. This CDR3 has 15 residues. Germline CDR1 reads MNHNS; CDR2 reads SASEGT. After removal of 6 bases from V and 0 bases from J, the junction contained 5 bases not matched to a gene. CDR3 residues: CASSPDRSSNQPQHF. CDR3 coding DNA: TGTGCCAGCAGCCCGGACAGGTCTAGCAATCAGCCCCAGCATTTT.

The rearrangement joins TRBV20-1 to TRBJ1-2; D remains unclear. CDR1 is DFQATT, CDR2 SNEGSKA, per germline (reference sequence). There are 11 residues in the CDR3. The germline V and J ends were trimmed by 3 bases and 8 bases, with 10 bases remaining between them. CDR3: CSARGIGGYTF. In DNA form, the CDR3 reads TGCAGTGCTAGGGGCATTGGAGGCTACACCTTC.

This clone showed up just once. The V call is TRBV15, the J call TRBJ1-5; tentative D call: TRBD1 (5 bases). The CDR3 runs to 16 residues. CDR1 is LNHNV, CDR2 YYDKDF, per germline (reference sequence). V dropped 5 bases and J dropped 2 bases, with 16 bases sitting between them. Here the CDR3 DNA reads TGTGCCACCAGCGGCAAAACGGGGGATCGCAATCAGCCCCAGCATTTT. This encodes CATSGKTGDRNQPQHF.

The rearrangement joins TRBV7-3 to TRBJ2-7; TRBD2 matches 7 bases. The CDR3 totals 18 residues. Trimming at V came to 2 bases and at J to 0 bases, leaving 13 bases not matched to a gene. Germline V CDR1 and CDR2: SGHTA, FQGTGA. CDR3 bases: TGTGCCAGCAGCTTAGCGCTGGGAAGCGGGACCAACTCCTACGAGCAGTACTTC. This sequence encodes CASSLALGSGTNSYEQYF.

This rearrangement joins TRBV5-1 to TRBJ2-3, with D possibly matching TRBD2 (6 bases). This CDR3 is built from 15 residues. With 0 bases removed from V and 4 bases from J, the gap between germline ends came to 12 bases. CDR1 SGHRS and CDR2 YFSETQ come from the germline V gene. The CDR3 here is CASSLGTGVADTQYF. Written as DNA, the CDR3 is TGCGCCAGCAGCTTGGGAACGGGAGTGGCAGATACGCAGTATTTT.

Worth noting for this clone: Other DNA sequences in the sample encode the same CDR3. This chain uses TRBV27 with TRBJ1-1; TRBD1 aligns across 8 bases. Germline V lookup: CDR1 MNHEY, CDR2 SMNVEV (reference sequence). The CDR3 sequence is 14 residues long. V lost 5 bases to trimming and J lost 1 base; unmatched junction nucleotides: 3. CDR3 nucleotides: TGTGCCAGCAGTCCCGGACAGGGGAACACTGAAGCTTTCTTT. Translated, it gives CASSPGQGNTEAFF.

This chain links TRBV29-1 with TRBJ2-7; weak D call: TRBD1 (5 bases). V lost 2 bases to trimming and J lost 2 bases, with 7 bases between them. Germline loops: CDR1 SQVTM, CDR2 ANQGSEA. This CDR3 comprises 12 residues. The CDR3 nucleotides are TGCAGCGTTGAAACGGACACCTACGAGCAGTACTTC. It yields the protein CSVETDTYEQYF.

The rearrangement uses TRBV14 and TRBJ2-1, with 9 nucleotides matching TRBD1. The germline gives CDR1 SGHDN, CDR2 FVKESK. J gave up 10 bases and V 5 bases, and 3 bases lay outside the gene matches. The CDR3 loop spans 12 amino acids. The CDR3 loop reads CASSDDRGEQFF. As DNA, the CDR3 is TGTGCCAGCAGCGACGACAGGGGGGAGCAGTTCTTC. The variable domain in full, completed from reference TRBV14 and TRBJ2-1, reads EAGVTQFPSHSVIEKGQTVTLRCDPISGHDNLYWYRRVMGKEIKFLLHFVKESKQDESGMPNNRFLAERTGGTYSTLKVQPAELEDSGVYFCASSDDRGEQFFGPGTRLTVL.

The V gene is TRBV4-1, the J gene TRBJ1-1, with D hard to call. Germline V gives CDR1 MGHRA, CDR2 YSYEKL. CDR3 length: 13 residues. V was trimmed by 0 bases and J by 4 bases, leaving 6 bases between them. CDR3 sequence: CASSQDLATEAFF. The CDR3 coding sequence is TGCGCCAGCAGCCAAGATCTGGCCACTGAAGCTTTCTTT.

The chain joins TRBV28 to TRBJ1-1; D unclear. Germline-derived CDR1 and CDR2 are MDHEN and SYDVKM. The V gene lost 9 bases and the J gene lost 4 bases, with 6 bases spanning the gap. The CDR3 extends over 10 amino acids. The CDR3, as DNA: TGTGCCAGTATTTCCACTGAAGCTTTCTTT. Residues: CASISTEAFF.